These T cell receptor beta chains were read from a single sample in a study of Graves' ophthalmopathy and Graves' hyperthyroidism. TCRdb re-analysed the multiplex PCR reads in MiXCR, keeping a single row per CDR3 protein. The sample holds 900,000 to 1,200,000 distinct CDR3 sequences; roughly 35% are singletons and the top ten take over 8.5%. Sequencing input: peripheral blood or thyroid tissue (not recorded which). The receptors derive from an adult man with Graves' hyperthyroidism. Both conserved end residues are part of each CDR3. Fields, in order: clone size, J gene, V gene, D gene, CDR3 DNA, CDR3 protein. The D gene is left open where the match is weak. Some rows mark clone size as missing; the rest say once, few, many or name a class of expanded clone.

clone_size: many
j_call: TRBJ1-1
v_call: TRBV5-1
d_call: .
cdr3_nt: TGCGCCAGCAAACAGGGAGGCGCAGTCACTGAAGCTTTCTTT
cdr3_aa: CASKQGGAVTEAFF

clone_size: .
j_call: TRBJ2-7
v_call: TRBV7-9
d_call: TRBD1
cdr3_nt: TGTGCCAGCAGCTTGGGGACAGTTTCGTCAGGGGAGCAGTACTTC
cdr3_aa: CASSLGTVSSGEQYF

clone_size: few
j_call: TRBJ2-3
v_call: TRBV7-2
d_call: .
cdr3_nt: TGTGCCAGCAGCTTAGGAGCGGGCCCCATGCACGGTACGCAGTATTTT
cdr3_aa: CASSLGAGPMHGTQYF

clone_size: many
j_call: TRBJ2-7
v_call: TRBV2
d_call: TRBD2
cdr3_nt: TGTGCCAGCAGTGACGTGTCTAGCGGGAAATACGAGCAGTACTTC
cdr3_aa: CASSDVSSGKYEQYF

clone_size: many
j_call: TRBJ2-5
v_call: TRBV5-1
d_call: TRBD1
cdr3_nt: TGCGCCAGCAGCAAGGAGGCGTGGACAGGGCCCTTGGGGTCAGAGACCCAGTACTTC
cdr3_aa: CASSKEAWTGPLGSETQYF

clone_size: many
j_call: TRBJ1-5
v_call: TRBV7-9
d_call: .
cdr3_nt: TGTGCCAGCACCGTGGGGGGTCAGCCCCAGCATTTT
cdr3_aa: CASTVGGQPQHF

clone_size: .
j_call: TRBJ1-1
v_call: TRBV15
d_call: TRBD1
cdr3_nt: TGTGCCACTGGACAGGGGAAGGGAATGAACACTGAAGCTTTCTTT
cdr3_aa: CATGQGKGMNTEAFF

clone_size: .
j_call: TRBJ1-5
v_call: TRBV2
d_call: .
cdr3_nt: TGTGCCAGCAGACCAAAAGGAGTCACTCAGCCCCAGCATTTT
cdr3_aa: CASRPKGVTQPQHF

clone_size: .
j_call: TRBJ2-4
v_call: TRBV7-2
d_call: .
cdr3_nt: TGTGCCAGCAGCTTTACCGTTGCCAAAAACATTCAGTACTTC
cdr3_aa: CASSFTVAKNIQYF

clone_size: few
j_call: TRBJ2-7
v_call: TRBV6-2/TRBV6-3
d_call: TRBD1
cdr3_nt: TGTGCCAGCAGTTACGGGGGACAGTCTTCCTACGAGCAGTACTTC
cdr3_aa: CASSYGGQSSYEQYF

clone_size: many
j_call: TRBJ1-2
v_call: TRBV29-1
d_call: .
cdr3_nt: TGCAGCGTTGTTGTGCAGTCTCTCTATGGCTACACCTTC
cdr3_aa: CSVVVQSLYGYTF

clone_size: .
j_call: TRBJ1-6
v_call: TRBV20-1
d_call: .
cdr3_nt: TGCAGTGCTAGCGTCGGGTTATCAGCCCTCCACTTT
cdr3_aa: CSASVGLSALHF

clone_size: .
j_call: TRBJ1-6
v_call: TRBV25-1
d_call: .
cdr3_nt: TGTGCCAGCAATCTCAGGGCTTGTTCACCCCTCCACTTT
cdr3_aa: CASNLRACSPLHF

clone_size: many
j_call: TRBJ2-2
v_call: TRBV7-3
d_call: .
cdr3_nt: TGTGCCAGCAGCTTAACAGCGTCGAACACCGGGGAGCTGTTTTTT
cdr3_aa: CASSLTASNTGELFF

clone_size: many
j_call: TRBJ1-4
v_call: TRBV19
d_call: TRBD1
cdr3_nt: TGTGCCAGTAGTTCGGGGCAACAGGGGATAAATGAAAAACTGTTTTTT
cdr3_aa: CASSSGQQGINEKLFF

clone_size: .
j_call: TRBJ2-7
v_call: TRBV30
d_call: .
cdr3_nt: TGTGCCTGGAGTGGTTCGGGGACCGAGCAGTACTTC
cdr3_aa: CAWSGSGTEQYF

clone_size: .
j_call: TRBJ1-5
v_call: TRBV20-1
d_call: TRBD1
cdr3_nt: TGCAGTGCTAACAGGGGGCAAGGTCAGCCCCAGCATTTT
cdr3_aa: CSANRGQGQPQHF

clone_size: many
j_call: TRBJ1-5
v_call: TRBV20-1
d_call: TRBD1
cdr3_nt: TGCAGTGCCTCGGACAGGGCACTGCCCGCAGATAATCAGCCCCAGCATTTT
cdr3_aa: CSASDRALPADNQPQHF

clone_size: .
j_call: TRBJ1-1
v_call: TRBV19
d_call: .
cdr3_nt: TGTGCCAGTAGACAAAGCCCATGGAATATGAACACTGAAGCTTTCTTT
cdr3_aa: CASRQSPWNMNTEAFF

clone_size: .
j_call: TRBJ1-3
v_call: TRBV7-2
d_call: TRBD1
cdr3_nt: TGTGCCAGCAGCTCGCCAGTAGGGGGCCAGAACACCATATATTTT
cdr3_aa: CASSSPVGGQNTIYF

clone_size: .
j_call: TRBJ1-1
v_call: TRBV2
d_call: .
cdr3_nt: TGTGCCAGCAGTGCGCGCGGGGGGTACACTGAAGCTTTCTTT
cdr3_aa: CASSARGGYTEAFF

clone_size: many
j_call: TRBJ1-5
v_call: TRBV7-9
d_call: .
cdr3_nt: TGTGCCAGCAGTTTAACAAGGGAGGCTCAGCCCCAGCATTTT
cdr3_aa: CASSLTREAQPQHF

clone_size: .
j_call: TRBJ1-1
v_call: TRBV7-9
d_call: .
cdr3_nt: TGTGCCAGCAGCTTGGGGTCGGGTACCAGGGCTTTCTTT
cdr3_aa: CASSLGSGTRAFF

clone_size: many
j_call: TRBJ1-6
v_call: TRBV7-6
d_call: .
cdr3_nt: TGTGCCAGCAGCCCGTTCAGGGCGACAAATTCACCCCTCCACTTT
cdr3_aa: CASSPFRATNSPLHF

clone_size: .
j_call: TRBJ1-2
v_call: TRBV28
d_call: TRBD1
cdr3_nt: TGTGCCAGCAGTTTCGTGACAGGGAACTATGGCTACACCTTC
cdr3_aa: CASSFVTGNYGYTF

clone_size: .
j_call: TRBJ1-1
v_call: TRBV25-1
d_call: .
cdr3_nt: TGTGCCAGCACGCCCTCATTTGGAGAGACTGAAGCTTTCTTT
cdr3_aa: CASTPSFGETEAFF

clone_size: .
j_call: TRBJ1-1
v_call: TRBV5-1
d_call: TRBD1
cdr3_nt: TGCGCCAGCAGCTTGGATGGCAGGGGGGGAACTGAAGCTTTCTTT
cdr3_aa: CASSLDGRGGTEAFF

clone_size: many
j_call: TRBJ1-5
v_call: TRBV5-5
d_call: TRBD1
cdr3_nt: TGTGCCAGCAGCTCCGACAGGGGAGTACAGCCCCAGCATTTT
cdr3_aa: CASSSDRGVQPQHF

clone_size: .
j_call: TRBJ2-7
v_call: TRBV29-1
d_call: .
cdr3_nt: TGCAGCGTTGTCGGTAGGGGACCCTACGAGCAGTACTTC
cdr3_aa: CSVVGRGPYEQYF

clone_size: .
j_call: TRBJ1-5
v_call: TRBV6-4
d_call: .
cdr3_nt: TGTGCCAGCAGCTACCGTGATGGTTATCAGCCCCAGCATTTT
cdr3_aa: CASSYRDGYQPQHF

clone_size: many
j_call: TRBJ1-5
v_call: TRBV12-3/TRBV12-4
d_call: .
cdr3_nt: TGTGCCAGCAGTCAGCGGCAGGTATGGGGCAATCAGCCCCAGCATTTT
cdr3_aa: CASSQRQVWGNQPQHF

clone_size: many
j_call: TRBJ1-1
v_call: TRBV12-3/TRBV12-4
d_call: .
cdr3_nt: TGTGCCAGCAGTATAACGAGGGGGACTGAAGCTTTCTTT
cdr3_aa: CASSITRGTEAFF

clone_size: many
j_call: TRBJ1-5
v_call: TRBV2
d_call: .
cdr3_nt: TGTGCCAGCAGTGAACCGACGGGGGGCCCTCCCCAGCATTTT
cdr3_aa: CASSEPTGGPPQHF

clone_size: .
j_call: TRBJ1-4
v_call: TRBV14
d_call: TRBD1
cdr3_nt: TGTGCCAGCAGCCTCGGGACAGGGTTCTCAAAACTGTTTTTT
cdr3_aa: CASSLGTGFSKLFF

clone_size: few
j_call: TRBJ1-5
v_call: TRBV10-3
d_call: .
cdr3_nt: TGTGCCAGCAGTGAACAGGACAATCAGCCCCAGCATTTT
cdr3_aa: CASSEQDNQPQHF

clone_size: many
j_call: TRBJ2-2
v_call: TRBV20-1
d_call: .
cdr3_nt: TGCAGTGCTAGAGGGTTCCGTTACGGGGAGCTGTTTTTT
cdr3_aa: CSARGFRYGELFF

clone_size: many
j_call: TRBJ1-2
v_call: TRBV7-9
d_call: .
cdr3_nt: TGTGCCAGCAGCTTAGACATCAGGGTCGGAGGCTACACCTTC
cdr3_aa: CASSLDIRVGGYTF

clone_size: .
j_call: TRBJ1-2
v_call: TRBV7-2
d_call: TRBD1
cdr3_nt: TGTGCCAGCCTCCTGACAGGGGGATCATTTGACTACACCTTC
cdr3_aa: CASLLTGGSFDYTF

clone_size: many
j_call: TRBJ1-4
v_call: TRBV5-5
d_call: .
cdr3_nt: TGTGCCAGCAGCTTGCTTGCAACTAATGAAAAACTGTTTTTT
cdr3_aa: CASSLLATNEKLFF

clone_size: .
j_call: TRBJ1-3
v_call: TRBV2
d_call: .
cdr3_nt: TGTGCCAGCTCAAGACAACAGGGTCCTCCGAGCTCTGGAAACACCATATATTTT
cdr3_aa: CASSRQQGPPSSGNTIYF

clone_size: many
j_call: TRBJ1-2
v_call: TRBV7-9
d_call: .
cdr3_nt: TGTGCCAGCAGCTTAGCTGGTTGGGGCGATGGCTACACCTTC
cdr3_aa: CASSLAGWGDGYTF

clone_size: .
j_call: TRBJ1-2
v_call: TRBV6-5
d_call: .
cdr3_nt: TGTGCCAGCAGTTACTCGGTCGGGGACTGGGACTATGGCTACACCTTC
cdr3_aa: CASSYSVGDWDYGYTF

clone_size: many
j_call: TRBJ2-5
v_call: TRBV2
d_call: TRBD1
cdr3_nt: TGTGCCAGCAGTGTGAGGACAGGGAAGGTCCAAGAGACCCAGTACTTC
cdr3_aa: CASSVRTGKVQETQYF

clone_size: many
j_call: TRBJ1-2
v_call: TRBV15
d_call: .
cdr3_nt: TGTGCCACCAGCCGCGATTTCTCTCAGGGAGGTGGCTACACCTTC
cdr3_aa: CATSRDFSQGGGYTF

clone_size: .
j_call: TRBJ1-2
v_call: TRBV7-2
d_call: .
cdr3_nt: TGTGCCAGCAGCCTACAGGCAGGGGTTCCCTATGGCTACACCTTC
cdr3_aa: CASSLQAGVPYGYTF

clone_size: many
j_call: TRBJ2-2
v_call: TRBV19
d_call: .
cdr3_nt: TGTGCCAGTAGTATAGAAGGGTACACCGGGGAGCTGTTTTTT
cdr3_aa: CASSIEGYTGELFF

clone_size: .
j_call: TRBJ2-7
v_call: TRBV7-9
d_call: .
cdr3_nt: TGTGCCAGCAGTTTGAAGTCGGGAAACTACGGGCAGTACTTC
cdr3_aa: CASSLKSGNYGQYF

clone_size: .
j_call: TRBJ2-5
v_call: TRBV29-1
d_call: TRBD2
cdr3_nt: TGCAGCGCTCCAACGGCGGGGGGGCTGGTTGAAGAGACCCAGTACTTC
cdr3_aa: CSAPTAGGLVEETQYF

clone_size: .
j_call: TRBJ1-6
v_call: TRBV10-2
d_call: .
cdr3_nt: TGCGCCAGCAGTGAGACAGGGAGAAATTCACTCCTCCACTTT
cdr3_aa: CASSETGRNSLLHF

clone_size: many
j_call: TRBJ1-5
v_call: TRBV12-3/TRBV12-4
d_call: .
cdr3_nt: TGTGCCAGCAGTTTACCGGCAGGGGTTCAGCCCCAGCATTTT
cdr3_aa: CASSLPAGVQPQHF

clone_size: .
j_call: TRBJ1-5
v_call: TRBV4-1
d_call: .
cdr3_nt: TGCGCCAGCAGCCAACTTCAGGGGCTGAGGGGCAATCAGCCCCAGCATTTT
cdr3_aa: CASSQLQGLRGNQPQHF

clone_size: few
j_call: TRBJ2-5
v_call: TRBV29-1
d_call: TRBD1
cdr3_nt: TGCAGCGTTGCTACAGGGGAGTCGGAGACCCAGTACTTC
cdr3_aa: CSVATGESETQYF